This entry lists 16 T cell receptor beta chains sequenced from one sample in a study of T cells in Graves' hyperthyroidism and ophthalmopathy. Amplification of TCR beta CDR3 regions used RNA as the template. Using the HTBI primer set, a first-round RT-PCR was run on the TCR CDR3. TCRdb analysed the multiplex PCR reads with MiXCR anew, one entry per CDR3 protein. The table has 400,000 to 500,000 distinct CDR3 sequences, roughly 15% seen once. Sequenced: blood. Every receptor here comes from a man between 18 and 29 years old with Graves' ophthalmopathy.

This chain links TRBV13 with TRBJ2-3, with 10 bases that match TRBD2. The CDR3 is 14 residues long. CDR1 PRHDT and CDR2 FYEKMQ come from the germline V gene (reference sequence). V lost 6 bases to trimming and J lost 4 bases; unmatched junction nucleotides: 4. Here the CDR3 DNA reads TGTGCCAGCAGACTAGCGGGATGGGCAGATACGCAGTATTTT. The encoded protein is CASRLAGWADTQYF.

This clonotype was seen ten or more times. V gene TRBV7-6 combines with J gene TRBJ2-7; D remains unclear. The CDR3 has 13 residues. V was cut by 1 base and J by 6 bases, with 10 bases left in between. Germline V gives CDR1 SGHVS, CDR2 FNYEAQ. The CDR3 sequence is CASSLGHRPEQYF. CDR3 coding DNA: TGTGCCAGCAGCTTAGGACATCGTCCCGAGCAGTACTTC.

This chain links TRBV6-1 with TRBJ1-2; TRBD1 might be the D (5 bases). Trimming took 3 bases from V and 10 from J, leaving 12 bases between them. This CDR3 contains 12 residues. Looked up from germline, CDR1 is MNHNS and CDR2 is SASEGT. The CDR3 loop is CASSDGHVLYTF. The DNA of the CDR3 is TGTGCCAGCAGTGACGGACACGTCCTCTACACCTTC.

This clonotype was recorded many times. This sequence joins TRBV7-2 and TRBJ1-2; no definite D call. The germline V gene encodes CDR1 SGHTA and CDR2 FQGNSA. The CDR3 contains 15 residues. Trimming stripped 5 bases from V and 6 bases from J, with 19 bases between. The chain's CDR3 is CASSPDWALQNGYTF. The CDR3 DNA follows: TGTGCCAGCAGCCCGGACTGGGCACTACAGAATGGCTACACCTTC.

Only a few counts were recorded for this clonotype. The CDR3 region has the DNA TGCGCCAGCAGCCAAGATCCGACTTTAGCGGAAGAAGAGACCCAGTACTTC. This gives the protein CASSQDPTLAEEETQYF. The chain recombines TRBV4-1 with TRBJ2-5; possible D gene TRBD2, 6 bases. Germline-derived CDR1 and CDR2 are MGHRA and YSYEKL. V lost 0 bases and J lost 3, with 17 bases in between. The CDR3 spans 17 residues.

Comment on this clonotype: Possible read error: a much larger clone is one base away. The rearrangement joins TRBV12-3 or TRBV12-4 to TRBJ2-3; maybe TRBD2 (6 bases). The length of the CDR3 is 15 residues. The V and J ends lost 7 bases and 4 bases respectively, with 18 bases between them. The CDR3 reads CASTKLRERADTQYF. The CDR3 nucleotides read TGTGCCAGCACCAAATTACGGGAGAGGGCAGATACGCAGTATTTT.

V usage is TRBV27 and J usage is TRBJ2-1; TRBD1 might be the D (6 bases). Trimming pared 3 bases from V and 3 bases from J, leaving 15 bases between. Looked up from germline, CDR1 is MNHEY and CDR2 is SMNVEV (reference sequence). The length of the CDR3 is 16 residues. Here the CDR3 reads CASSFWAGVVYNEQFF. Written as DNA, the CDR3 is TGTGCCAGCAGTTTCTGGGCAGGGGTAGTCTACAATGAGCAGTTCTTC.

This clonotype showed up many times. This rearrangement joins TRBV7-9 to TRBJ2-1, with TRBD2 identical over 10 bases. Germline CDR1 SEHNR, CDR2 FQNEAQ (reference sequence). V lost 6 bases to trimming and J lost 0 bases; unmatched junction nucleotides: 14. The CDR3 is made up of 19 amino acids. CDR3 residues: CASRGGGNSGRSSYNEQFF. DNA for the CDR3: TGTGCCAGCAGGGGGGGCGGCAATAGCGGGAGGAGCTCCTACAATGAGCAGTTCTTC.

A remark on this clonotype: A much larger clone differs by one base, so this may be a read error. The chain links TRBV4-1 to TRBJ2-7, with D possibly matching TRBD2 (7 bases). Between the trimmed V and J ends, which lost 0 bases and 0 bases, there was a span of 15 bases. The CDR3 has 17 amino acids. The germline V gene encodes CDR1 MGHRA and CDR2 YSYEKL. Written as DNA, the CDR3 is TGCGCCAGCAGCCAAGATTGGGGGCGGGGGTACTCCTACGAGCAGTACTTC. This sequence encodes CASSQDWGRGYSYEQYF.

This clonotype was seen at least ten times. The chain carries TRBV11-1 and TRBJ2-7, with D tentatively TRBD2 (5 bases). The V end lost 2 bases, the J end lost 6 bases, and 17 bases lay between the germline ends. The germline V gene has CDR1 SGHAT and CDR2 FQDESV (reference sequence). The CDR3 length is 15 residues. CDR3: CASSLSSAPEGEQYF. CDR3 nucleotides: TGTGCCAGCAGCTTATCGAGCGCCCCTGAGGGCGAGCAGTACTTC.

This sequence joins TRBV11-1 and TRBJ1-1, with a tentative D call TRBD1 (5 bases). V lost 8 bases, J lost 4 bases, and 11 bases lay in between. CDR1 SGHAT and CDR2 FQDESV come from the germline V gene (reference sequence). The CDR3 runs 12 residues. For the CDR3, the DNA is TGTGCCAGCGAGGAGACAGTCACTGAAGCTTTCTTT. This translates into CASEETVTEAFF.

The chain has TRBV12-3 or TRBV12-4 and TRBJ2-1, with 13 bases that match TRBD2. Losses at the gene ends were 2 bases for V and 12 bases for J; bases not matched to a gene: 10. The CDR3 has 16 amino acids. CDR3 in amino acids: CASSLQSLAGGQGQFF. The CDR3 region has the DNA TGTGCCAGCAGTTTACAGTCACTAGCGGGGGGGCAGGGGCAGTTCTTC.

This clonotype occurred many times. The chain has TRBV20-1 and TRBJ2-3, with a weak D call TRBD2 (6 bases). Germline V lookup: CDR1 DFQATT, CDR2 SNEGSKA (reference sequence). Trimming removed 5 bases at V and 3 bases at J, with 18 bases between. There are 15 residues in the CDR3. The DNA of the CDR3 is TGCAGTGCTGCCTCTCGAGGCGGGACGACAGATACGCAGTATTTT. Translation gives CSAASRGGTTDTQYF.

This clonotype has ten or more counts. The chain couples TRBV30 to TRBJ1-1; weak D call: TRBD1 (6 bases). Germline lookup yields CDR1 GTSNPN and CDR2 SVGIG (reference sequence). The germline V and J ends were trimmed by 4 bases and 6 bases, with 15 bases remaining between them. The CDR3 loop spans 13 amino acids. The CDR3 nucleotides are TGTGCCTGGAATCCGGGGGCAAAGCCTGAAGCTTTCTTT. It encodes CAWNPGAKPEAFF.

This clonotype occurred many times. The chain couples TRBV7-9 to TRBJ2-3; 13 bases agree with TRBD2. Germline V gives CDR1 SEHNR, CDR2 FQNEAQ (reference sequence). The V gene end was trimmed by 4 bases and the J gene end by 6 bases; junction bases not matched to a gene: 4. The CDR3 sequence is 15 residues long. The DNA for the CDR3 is TGTGCCAGCAGCTCAGGACTAGCGGGAGTGGATACGCAGTATTTT. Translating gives CASSSGLAGVDTQYF.

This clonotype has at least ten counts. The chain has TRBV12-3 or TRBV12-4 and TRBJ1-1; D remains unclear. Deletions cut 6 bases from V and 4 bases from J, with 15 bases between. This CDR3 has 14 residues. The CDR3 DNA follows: TGTGCCAGCAGGGCCGATGGGTTGAGCACTGAAGCTTTCTTT. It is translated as CASRADGLSTEAFF.